This record covers a single T cell receptor beta chain. Profiled with immunoSEQ multiplex PCR; TCRdb holds only in-frame clones, not every one. The sample consists of around 320,000 clones, 85% of them appearing once. This entry belongs to a study of blood T cell repertoires in COVID-19. Per the germline V gene, CDR1 is ENHRY and CDR2 is SYGVKD. The CDR3 runs 17 residues. The ends lost 4 bases at V and 1 base at J; junction bases unmatched: 12. This TCR came from a human donor in a cohort sampled during active COVID-19. Input material: peripheral blood. This rearrangement joins TRBV10-3 to TRBJ1-2, with 7 positions matching TRBD1. In DNA, the CDR3 is TGTGCCATCAGTGGAAACCTAGACAGGGAGTTTAACTATGGCTACACCTTC. Translating it yields CAISGNLDREFNYGYTF.